Presented here are 10 T cell receptor beta chains from one specimen sequenced in a study of T-cell memory formation after mild COVID-19. TCRdb analysed the 5' RACE reads with MiXCR anew, one entry per CDR3 protein. The data show fewer than 140,000 distinct CDR3 sequences, 17% seen once. The sample taken for sequencing was PBMCs or a T cell subset sorted from them (not recorded which). The receptors shown here come from an adult woman who had mild COVID-19 (a few samples of this study predate the infection). Cell type and time point are not known.

The V call is TRBV4-3, the J call TRBJ2-7; D perhaps matches TRBD1 (6 bases). The CDR3 spans 15 residues. Trimming pared 0 bases from V and 7 bases from J, leaving 16 bases between. Germline assignment: CDR1 LGHNA and CDR2 YSLEER. CDR3 amino acids: CASSQDVGQSGEQYF. The DNA of the CDR3 is TGCGCCAGCAGCCAAGATGTAGGACAGTCGGGGGAGCAGTACTTC.

This clonotype appeared a few times. Written as DNA, the CDR3 is TGCAGTGCCCCGGGACTAGGTCAGCAGTTCTTC. Translated: CSAPGLGQQFF. The V and J genes are TRBV20-1 and TRBJ2-1; 8 nucleotides align to TRBD2. Trimming at V came to 6 bases and at J to 11 bases, leaving 6 bases not matched to a gene. Germline V gives CDR1 DFQATT, CDR2 SNEGSKA (reference sequence). The CDR3 loop spans 11 amino acids.

This clonotype occurred a few times. V gene TRBV6-2 or TRBV6-3 combines with J gene TRBJ1-5; 7 bases are a match to TRBD1. CDR3 length: 12 residues. The ends lost 2 bases at V and 15 bases at J; junction bases unmatched: 7. Germline lookup yields CDR1 MNHEY and CDR2 SVGEGT. CDR3 nucleotide sequence: TGTGCCAGCAGTTACCCCCAGACAGGGTGGCATTTT. Translation gives CASSYPQTGWHF.

The rearrangement joins TRBV6-5 to TRBJ1-1; D not certain. The CDR3 is 13 amino acids. Germline V gives CDR1 MNHEY, CDR2 SVGAGI. V was pared by 0 bases and J by 3 bases, with 5 bases between. Here the CDR3 reads CASSYSEDTEAFF. The CDR3 DNA reads as TGTGCCAGCAGTTACTCGGAGGACACTGAAGCTTTCTTT.

The V gene is TRBV5-5, the J gene TRBJ1-1; D uncertain. Germline V gene lookup returns CDR1 SGHKS and CDR2 YYEKEE (reference sequence). V was clipped by 0 bases and J by 5 bases, with 17 bases between them. The CDR3 length is 16 residues. The CDR3 spells CASSLERVLVRTEAFF. The CDR3 coding sequence is TGTGCCAGCAGCTTGGAGAGGGTTTTGGTTAGGACTGAAGCTTTCTTT.

This chain joins TRBV7-4 and TRBJ1-4; unclear D gene. V was trimmed by 0 bases and J by 2 bases, leaving 13 bases between them. Germline assignment: CDR1 SGHVT and CDR2 SQSDAQ. The CDR3 extends over 17 amino acids. The CDR3 DNA reads as TGTGCCAGCAGCTTAGCGCGCCCGTCCGGGACTAATGAAAAACTGTTTTTT. It encodes CASSLARPSGTNEKLFF.

The chain joins TRBV19 to TRBJ1-1, with 8 nucleotides matching TRBD1. CDR1 is LNHDA, CDR2 SQIVND, per germline (reference sequence). CDR3 length equals 15 residues. Trimming took 5 bases from V and 2 from J; bases not matched to a gene: 7. The CDR3 sequence: CASSPRQGLNTEAFF. CDR3 DNA sequence: TGTGCCAGTAGTCCTCGACAGGGGCTCAACACTGAAGCTTTCTTT.

This rearrangement joins TRBV27 to TRBJ2-3; D perhaps matches TRBD2 (7 bases). The ends were cut back, 7 bases at V and 7 bases at J, with 21 bases in the middle. The CDR3 is 15 amino acids. In germline, CDR1 is MNHEY, CDR2 SMNVEV (reference sequence). The CDR3 spells CASKVVGGPGNTQYF. The CDR3, as DNA: TGTGCCAGCAAGGTGGTCGGGGGGCCGGGAAATACGCAGTATTTT.

This clonotype has only a few counts. CDR3 loop: CASRETSYRTDTQYF. The CDR3 coding sequence is TGTGCCAGCAGGGAGACTAGTTATCGTACAGATACGCAGTATTTT. The gene calls are TRBV2 and TRBJ2-3; D is possibly TRBD2 (6 bases). The V end lost 6 bases, the J end lost 3 bases, and 16 bases lay between the germline ends. Germline CDR1 and CDR2: SNHLY and FYNNEI. The CDR3 has 15 residues.

This chain joins TRBV12-3 or TRBV12-4 and TRBJ2-1; 11 bases are shared with TRBD2. V lost 6 bases and J lost 8; bases outside the gene matches: 12. This CDR3 has 16 amino acids. CDR3 DNA: TGTGCCAGCAGCACCATGACTAGCGGGACAGGGCATGAGCAGTTCTTC. Translation: CASSTMTSGTGHEQFF.